Listed here is a single TCR beta chain. Its target is unknown. The source of the sample is a study of T cells expressing NK-cell markers. Study information: The study drew TCR beta repertoires from sorted CD3+CD56+NKG2C+, CD3+CD56+NKG2C- and CD3+CD56-NKG2C+ T cells. The study sequenced eight donors, seven HCMV-seropositive and one seronegative. Findings of the study overall: These clonotypes additionally ranked first within the CD3+CD56-NKG2C+ fraction of a few donors.

This CDR3 is 16 amino acids long. CDR1 is SQVTM and CDR2 is ANQGSEA in the germline V gene. The authors generated TCR beta cDNA through 5'RACE template switching with UMIs. TCRdb re-called the 5' RACE reads and gives one entry per CDR3 protein, without DNA. The sample table includes more than 400,000 distinct CDR3 sequences. The sequence was obtained from a woman aged 18-69 years in good health. The sample consisted of blood T cells: a sorted CD56 or NKG2C T cell subset, CD4+ or CD8+ T cells, or bulk PBMC T cells (not recorded which). This sequence joins TRBV29-1 and TRBJ2-3; TCRdb gives TRBD1 as the D gene, but with no DNA this cannot be confirmed. The CDR3 sequence is CSVDLRDRGLPDTQYF.